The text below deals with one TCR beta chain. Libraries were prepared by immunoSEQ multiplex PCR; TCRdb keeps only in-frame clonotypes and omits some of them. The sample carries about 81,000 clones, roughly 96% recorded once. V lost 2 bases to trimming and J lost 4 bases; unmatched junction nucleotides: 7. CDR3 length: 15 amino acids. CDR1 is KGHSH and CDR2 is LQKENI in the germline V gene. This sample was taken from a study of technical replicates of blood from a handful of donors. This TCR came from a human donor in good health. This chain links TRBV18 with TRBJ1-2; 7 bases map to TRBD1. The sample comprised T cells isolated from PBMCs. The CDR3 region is CASSPSDRVAYGYTF. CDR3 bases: TGTGCCAGCTCACCAAGCGACAGGGTAGCCTATGGCTACACCTTC.